Shown below are 26 T cell receptor beta chains from a single sample sequenced in a study of T-cell reconstitution after alpha-beta-depleted transplantation in children. As it was prepared, the TCRbeta library received unique molecular identifiers. A single record per CDR3 protein comes from TCRdb applying MiXCR to the PCR reads. In the table there are around 100,000 distinct CDR3 sequences, 5% to 6% of which are singletons. This material consisted of PBMCs, mostly from graft donor cells, taken 60 days after TCRalphabeta/CD19-depleted stem cell transplant. The receptors were gathered from a female patient aged 2-15 years who had a stem cell transplant for Fanconi anemia, so the T cells may come from the graft donor.

J is TRBJ2-3 and V is TRBV18, with 8 bases lining up with TRBD1. The CDR3 has 16 amino acids. The germline V gene has CDR1 KGHSH and CDR2 LQKENI. The ends lost 5 bases at V and 0 bases at J; junction bases unmatched: 7. CDR3 residues: CASSADRGRSTDTQYF. The CDR3 coding sequence is TGTGCCAGCTCAGCAGACAGGGGAAGGAGCACAGATACGCAGTATTTT.

This clonotype showed up just a few times. The gene calls are TRBV5-1 and TRBJ2-1; 10 bases fit TRBD2. Germline-derived CDR1 and CDR2 are SGHRS and YFSETQ. With 0 bases clipped from V and 7 bases from J, the junction kept 7 bases outside the gene matches. The CDR3 covers 16 residues. The CDR3 spells CASSLVSGRAQNEQFF. CDR3 DNA: TGCGCCAGCAGCTTGGTAAGCGGGAGGGCCCAGAATGAGCAGTTCTTC.

This clonotype was picked up a small number of times. The rearrangement uses TRBV9 and TRBJ1-2; D might be TRBD1 (5 bases). V was cut by 0 bases and J by 6 bases, with 18 bases left in between. The CDR3 has 16 amino acids. Germline CDR1 and CDR2: SGDLS and YYNGEE. The chain's CDR3 is CASSVADTTKGDGYTF. The DNA of the CDR3 is TGTGCCAGCAGCGTAGCCGACACAACTAAAGGGGATGGCTACACCTTC. The full variable domain, with the rest looked up from reference TRBV9 and TRBJ1-2, is DSGVTQTPKHLITATGQRVTLRCSPRSGDLSVYWYQQSLDQGLQFLIQYYNGEERAKGNILERFSAQQFPDLHSELNLSSLELGDSALYFCASSVADTTKGDGYTFGSGTRLTVV.

V is TRBV7-9 and J is TRBJ2-5, with D maybe TRBD1 (6 bases). V shed 2 bases and J shed 5 bases, with 15 bases lying between them. CDR1 and CDR2 from the germline V gene are SEHNR and FQNEAQ (reference sequence). The CDR3 consists of 15 residues. CDR3 sequence: CASSLRQNRGETQYF. As DNA, the CDR3 is TGTGCCAGCAGCTTAAGACAGAATAGGGGGGAGACCCAGTACTTC.

This clonotype was observed at least ten times. The chain employs TRBV20-1 and TRBJ2-7; D not certain. Germline V gene lookup returns CDR1 DFQATT and CDR2 SNEGSKA (reference sequence). V lost 5 bases to trimming and J lost 0 bases, with 5 bases between them. CDR3 length: 11 amino acids. The CDR3 DNA sequence: TGCAGTGCTTCCGACTCCTACGAGCAGTACTTC. This gives the protein CSASDSYEQYF.

This clonotype was seen more than once but under ten times. The chain combines TRBV3-1 with TRBJ2-5, with D maybe TRBD1 (6 bases). V shed 4 bases and J shed 3 bases, with 15 bases lying between them. The CDR3 is 15 residues long. Germline CDR1 LGHDT, CDR2 YNNKEL (reference sequence). The CDR3 coding sequence is TGTGCCAGCAGCCGACCCCAGGGGCCAAAAGAGACCCAGTACTTC. This encodes CASSRPQGPKETQYF.

This clonotype has a count of ten or more. The V gene is TRBV28, the J gene TRBJ2-5, with TRBD2 as a possible D gene (6 bases). This CDR3 contains 14 residues. V lost 7 bases and J lost 1, with 13 bases in between. Germline assignment: CDR1 MDHEN and CDR2 SYDVKM. The CDR3 DNA is TGTGCCAGCAAAAGGGGACTGTTCCAAGAGACCCAGTACTTC. Encoded protein: CASKRGLFQETQYF.

Ten or more counts support this clonotype. This sequence joins TRBV3-1 and TRBJ2-7; possible D gene TRBD2, 6 bases. Trimming removed 1 base at V and 6 bases at J, with 19 bases between. Germline V gene sequence: CDR1 LGHDT, CDR2 YNNKEL (reference sequence). CDR3 size: 16 residues. In nucleotides, the CDR3 is TGTGCCAGCAGCCAAGGGGGTTTAGCGGTCTTCGGCGAGCAGTACTTC. Translation gives CASSQGGLAVFGEQYF.

This clonotype has ten or more counts. The chain has TRBV6-5 and TRBJ2-6; no firm D call. The V gene's germline CDR1 is MNHEY and CDR2 SVGAGI. The CDR3 runs to 16 residues. Trimming removed 0 bases from V and 0 bases from J, with 6 bases in between. CDR3 bases: TGTGCCAGCAGTTACTCCCACTCCTCTGGGGCCAACGTCCTGACTTTC. It codes for CASSYSHSSGANVLTF.

This clonotype was detected many times. The V gene is TRBV15, the J gene TRBJ2-2; 9 positions match TRBD1. V shed 3 bases, J shed 7 bases, and the junction held 6 bases outside the gene matches. This CDR3 has 15 residues. From germline, CDR1 is LNHNV and CDR2 YYDKDF (reference sequence). The CDR3, as DNA: TGTGCCACCAGCAGCCAAGGGACAGGGTACGGGGAGCTGTTTTTT. Its translation is CATSSQGTGYGELFF.

Ten or more counts support this clonotype. This chain joins TRBV2 and TRBJ2-7; unclear D gene. CDR1 is SNHLY and CDR2 is FYNNEI in the germline V gene. The CDR3 extends over 10 amino acids. Deletions cut 4 bases from V and 4 bases from J, with 2 bases between. Here the CDR3 reads CASSGYEQYF. Here the CDR3 DNA reads TGTGCCAGCAGTGGGTACGAGCAGTACTTC.

The chain carries TRBV15 and TRBJ1-5; 7 bases match TRBD1. Trimming cost V 6 bases and J 5 bases; bases outside gene matches: 7. The CDR3 totals 14 residues. Per germline, CDR1 LNHNV and CDR2 YYDKDF (reference sequence). CDR3 residues: CATSHQGEYQPQHF. CDR3 nucleotide sequence: TGTGCCACCAGTCACCAGGGGGAATATCAGCCCCAGCATTTT.

This clonotype was seen many times. V is TRBV20-1 and J is TRBJ1-1, with 8 bases matching TRBD1. There are 13 residues in the CDR3. Germline trimming cut 5 bases from V and 1 base from J; bases unmatched to any gene: 3. CDR1 DFQATT and CDR2 SNEGSKA come from the germline V gene (reference sequence). CDR3 loop: CSAYGTGNTEAFF. The DNA for the CDR3 is TGCAGTGCTTACGGGACAGGGAACACTGAAGCTTTCTTT.

This clonotype was recorded many times. V usage is TRBV7-2 and J usage is TRBJ2-7; unclear D gene. Germline V gene sequence: CDR1 SGHTA, CDR2 FQGNSA. The CDR3 length is 15 residues. V shed 3 bases and J shed 2 bases, with 14 bases lying between them. The CDR3 sequence is CASSFTSGPTYEQYF. Written as DNA, the CDR3 is TGTGCCAGCAGCTTTACAAGTGGTCCTACCTACGAGCAGTACTTC.

At least ten counts were recorded for this clonotype. This chain joins TRBV7-2 and TRBJ2-3; no clear D. Trimming removed 5 bases from V and 2 bases from J, with 14 bases in between. The CDR3 runs to 15 residues. Germline values: CDR1 SGHTA, CDR2 FQGNSA. The CDR3 sequence: CASSLRMTYTDTQYF. The CDR3 DNA follows: TGTGCCAGCAGCCTGCGAATGACATACACAGATACGCAGTATTTT.

The sample holds many counts of this clonotype. The CDR3 loop reads CASSFPDRPEAFF. DNA of the CDR3: TGTGCCAGCAGCTTCCCGGACCGCCCTGAAGCTTTCTTT. The chain has TRBV7-2 and TRBJ1-1; D not certain. Trimming removed 3 bases from V and 6 bases from J, with 11 bases in between. CDR3 length equals 13 residues. CDR1 is SGHTA and CDR2 is FQGNSA in the germline V gene. Supplemented by reference TRBV7-2 and TRBJ1-1, the full variable domain reads GAGVSQSPSNKVTEKGKDVELRCDPISGHTALYWYRQSLGQGLEFLIYFQGNSAPDKSGLPSDRFSAERTGGSVSTLTIQRTQQEDSAVYLCASSFPDRPEAFFGQGTRLTVV.

This clonotype was observed many times. The chain links TRBV15 to TRBJ2-1, with TRBD2 as a possible D gene (5 bases). The germline CDR1 and CDR2 sequences are LNHNV and YYDKDF (reference sequence). Trimming took 7 bases from V and 1 from J, leaving 8 bases between them. The CDR3 sequence is 13 residues long. The CDR3 region is CATTAGSYNEQFF. As DNA, the CDR3 is TGTGCCACCACTGCGGGTTCCTACAATGAGCAGTTCTTC. The complete variable domain, with remaining parts taken from reference TRBV15 and TRBJ2-1, reads DAMVIQNPRYQVTQFGKPVTLSCSQTLNHNVMYWYQQKSSQAPKLLFHYYDKDFNNEADTPDNFQSRRPNTSFCFLDIRSPGLGDTAMYLCATTAGSYNEQFFGPGTRLTVL.

Many counts were recorded for this clonotype. The V call is TRBV6-5, the J call TRBJ1-6; D may be TRBD1 (6 bases). The CDR3 totals 18 residues. The V end was cut by 2 bases, the J end by 8 bases, with 22 bases between. Germline V lookup: CDR1 MNHEY, CDR2 SVGAGI. The CDR3, as DNA: TGTGCCAGCAGTTACCGGGGGGCAGGAGGGTTCCAGGATTCACCCCTCCACTTT. It translates to CASSYRGAGGFQDSPLHF.

This clonotype showed up many times. The chain combines TRBV19 with TRBJ2-7; 7 bases map to TRBD1. CDR3 length: 12 residues. Germline V lookup: CDR1 LNHDA, CDR2 SQIVND (reference sequence). V dropped 4 bases and J dropped 3; count of bases not matched to a gene: 0. Here the CDR3 reads CASSTGGYEQYF. CDR3 sequence (DNA): TGTGCCAGTAGTACAGGGGGCTACGAGCAGTACTTC.

This clonotype was counted between two and nine times. This chain joins TRBV28 and TRBJ1-2; D gene ambiguous. The CDR3 totals 14 residues. V lost 6 bases to trimming and J lost 4 bases, with 15 bases between them. The germline gives CDR1 MDHEN, CDR2 SYDVKM. Here the CDR3 reads CASRHLGLVYGYTF. The DNA for the CDR3 is TGTGCCAGCAGGCACTTGGGTTTGGTCTATGGCTACACCTTC.

This clonotype was found many times. The gene calls are TRBV5-1 and TRBJ1-3, with TRBD1 identical over 7 bases. The CDR3 runs to 16 residues. V dropped 4 bases and J dropped 0; count of bases not matched to a gene: 7. Germline CDR1 and CDR2: SGHRS and YFSETQ. Here the CDR3 DNA reads TGCGCCAGCAGCCTTGATGGGACAGCCTCTGGAAACACCATATATTTT. Amino acid sequence: CASSLDGTASGNTIYF.

This clonotype was counted only a few times. CDR3 loop: CASSLVLVDSREETQYF. The CDR3 nucleotides read TGTGCCAGCAGCTTAGTTCTTGTGGACTCAAGAGAAGAGACCCAGTACTTC. The chain has TRBV11-2 and TRBJ2-5, with a weak D call TRBD2 (5 bases). CDR1 SGHAT and CDR2 FQNNGV come from the germline V gene. The CDR3 has 17 residues. Trimming removed 1 base at V and 3 bases at J, with 18 bases between.

This clonotype occurred many times. The chain employs TRBV27 and TRBJ2-7, with TRBD2 matching over 11 bases. J was trimmed by 2 bases and V by 5 bases; bases with no gene match: 2. The CDR3 contains 14 residues. The germline CDR1 and CDR2 sequences are MNHEY and SMNVEV (reference sequence). The CDR3 DNA sequence: TGTGCCAGCAGTCCGGGACTAGCGGCCTACGAGCAGTACTTC. This sequence encodes CASSPGLAAYEQYF.

This clonotype was seen many times. J is TRBJ2-1 and V is TRBV12-3 or TRBV12-4, with TRBD2 identical over 10 bases. The CDR3 has 16 amino acids. V dropped 6 bases and J dropped 8; count of bases not matched to a gene: 13. Here the CDR3 DNA reads TGTGCCAGCAGGCTGAGCGGACTAGCGGTCAAGTATGAGCAGTTCTTC. It is translated as CASRLSGLAVKYEQFF.

This clonotype has ten or more counts. The gene calls are TRBV29-1 and TRBJ2-7; perhaps D is TRBD1 or TRBD2 (6 bases each). V dropped 7 bases and J dropped 1 base, with 20 bases sitting between them. CDR3 length: 15 amino acids. In germline, CDR1 is SQVTM, CDR2 ANQGSEA. The chain's CDR3 is CSGGAPGSGSYEQYF. The DNA of the CDR3 is TGCAGCGGGGGGGCGCCGGGTTCGGGTTCCTACGAGCAGTACTTC.

This clonotype was found many times. The chain is built from TRBV29-1 and TRBJ2-4, with 8 bases aligning to TRBD2. Germline V gene sequence: CDR1 SQVTM, CDR2 ANQGSEA. The length of the CDR3 is 14 residues. J gave up 6 bases and V 3 bases, and 7 bases lay outside the gene matches. CDR3 amino acids: CSVDSGMGINIQYF. In DNA, the CDR3 is TGCAGCGTTGATAGCGGGATGGGGATAAACATTCAGTACTTC.